The entry that follows covers one T cell receptor (beta chain) sequence. CDR1 SGHAT and CDR2 FQNNGV come from the germline V gene. V trimming: 1 base; J trimming: 1 base; junction bases outside the gene matches: 0. This CDR3 is built from 14 residues. Sequenced by immunoSEQ multiplex PCR; TCRdb stores in-frame clones only, minus some. There are 25,000 to 30,000 clones in the sample; more than 70% occur only once, and 18% lies in the top ten. This sample is drawn from a study of OX40 agonist ivuxolimab in advanced cancers. Study-wide context: Every 2 weeks, ivuxolimab was infused into the patients intravenously at between 0.01 and 10 mg/kg. It was permissible to have had prior anti-PD-1, anti-PD-L1 or anti-CTLA-4 therapy, and approximately 41% had some.

The sequence came from an adult with an advanced solid tumor such as melanoma, head and neck, liver or kidney cancer. The chain recombines TRBV11-2 with TRBJ2-5; 7 nucleotides line up with TRBD1. The source material was CD4+ or CD8+ T cells sorted from blood, sampled in a trial of the OX40 agonist ivuxolimab. CDR3: CASSLGQGQETQYF. The CDR3 DNA is TGTGCCAGCAGCTTAGGACAGGGCCAAGAGACCCAGTACTTC.